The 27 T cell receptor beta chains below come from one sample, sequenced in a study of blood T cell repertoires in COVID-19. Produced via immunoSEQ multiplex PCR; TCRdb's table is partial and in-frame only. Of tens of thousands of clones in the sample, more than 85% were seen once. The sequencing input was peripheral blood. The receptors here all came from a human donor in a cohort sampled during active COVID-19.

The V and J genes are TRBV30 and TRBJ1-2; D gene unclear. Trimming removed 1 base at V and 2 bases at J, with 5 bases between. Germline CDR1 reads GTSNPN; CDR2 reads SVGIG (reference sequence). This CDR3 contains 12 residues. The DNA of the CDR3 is TGTGCCTGGAGTGCCCTGAACTATGGCTACACCTTC. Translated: CAWSALNYGYTF.

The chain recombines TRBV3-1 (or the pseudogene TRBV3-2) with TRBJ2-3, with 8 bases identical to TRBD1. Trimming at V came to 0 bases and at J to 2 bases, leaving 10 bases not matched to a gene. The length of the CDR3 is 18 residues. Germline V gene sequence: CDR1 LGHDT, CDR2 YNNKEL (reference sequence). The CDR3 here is CASSQEPSGTGLTDTQYF. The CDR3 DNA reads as TGTGCCAGCAGCCAAGAACCCTCCGGGACAGGCCTCACAGATACGCAGTATTTT.

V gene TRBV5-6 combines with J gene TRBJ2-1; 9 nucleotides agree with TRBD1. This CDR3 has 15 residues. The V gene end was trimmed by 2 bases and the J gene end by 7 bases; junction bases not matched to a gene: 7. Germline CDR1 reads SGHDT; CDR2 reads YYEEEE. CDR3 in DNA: TGTGCCAGCAGCTTAACAGGGGGCTCGGGGAATGAGCAGTTCTTC. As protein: CASSLTGGSGNEQFF. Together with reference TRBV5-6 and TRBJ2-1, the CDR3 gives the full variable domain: DAGVTQSPTHLIKTRGQQVTLRCSPKSGHDTVSWYQQALGQGPQFIFQYYEEEERQRGNFPDRFSGHQFPNYSSELNVNALLLGDSALYLCASSLTGGSGNEQFFGPGTRLTVL.

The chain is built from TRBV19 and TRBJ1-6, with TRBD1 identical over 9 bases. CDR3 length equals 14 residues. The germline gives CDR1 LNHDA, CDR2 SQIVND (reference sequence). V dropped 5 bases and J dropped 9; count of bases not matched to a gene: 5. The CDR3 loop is CASSDRGYGSPLHF. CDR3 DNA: TGTGCCAGTAGTGACAGGGGGTACGGTTCACCCCTCCACTTT.

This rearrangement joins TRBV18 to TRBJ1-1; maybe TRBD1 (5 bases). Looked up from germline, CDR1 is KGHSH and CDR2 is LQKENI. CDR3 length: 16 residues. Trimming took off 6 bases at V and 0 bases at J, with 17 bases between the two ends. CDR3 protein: CASSPRRGGLNTEAFF. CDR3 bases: TGTGCCAGCTCCCCCCGGAGGGGAGGCCTGAACACTGAAGCTTTCTTT.

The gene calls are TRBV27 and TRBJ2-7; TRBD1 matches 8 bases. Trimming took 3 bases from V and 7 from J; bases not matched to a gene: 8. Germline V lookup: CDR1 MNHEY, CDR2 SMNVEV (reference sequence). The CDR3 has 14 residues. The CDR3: CASSFGDRRWEQYF. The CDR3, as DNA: TGTGCCAGCAGTTTCGGGGACAGGAGGTGGGAGCAGTACTTC.

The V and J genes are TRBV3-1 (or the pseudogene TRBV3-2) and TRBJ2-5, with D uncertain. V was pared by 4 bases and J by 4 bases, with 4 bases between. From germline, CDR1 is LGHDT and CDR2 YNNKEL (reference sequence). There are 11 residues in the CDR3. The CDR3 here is CASSRRETQYF. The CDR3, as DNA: TGTGCCAGCAGCCGGAGAGAGACCCAGTACTTC.

The CDR3 here is CASSPLGEGGNGYTF. The CDR3 DNA reads as TGTGCCAGCAGTCCCCTCGGGGAGGGGGGCAATGGCTACACCTTC. This sequence joins TRBV6-5 and TRBJ1-2, with D perhaps matching TRBD1 (6 bases). The V and J ends lost 5 bases and 6 bases respectively, with 19 bases between them. Germline values: CDR1 MNHEY, CDR2 SVGAGI. This CDR3 comprises 15 residues.

The DNA for the CDR3 is TGTGCCAGCAGTTACTCGAGCGGTAGCGAGGGTTCACCCCTCCACTTT. This encodes CASSYSSGSEGSPLHF. The V call is TRBV6-5, the J call TRBJ1-6; D unresolved. The CDR3 consists of 16 residues. Germline loops: CDR1 MNHEY, CDR2 SVGAGI. Trimming shortened V by 0 bases and J by 9 bases, and 15 bases separated the two germline ends.

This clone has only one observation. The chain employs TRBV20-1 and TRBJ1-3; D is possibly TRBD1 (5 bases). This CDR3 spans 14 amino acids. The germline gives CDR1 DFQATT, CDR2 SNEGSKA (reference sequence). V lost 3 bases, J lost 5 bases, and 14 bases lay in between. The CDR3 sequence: CSASKGVGRNTIYF. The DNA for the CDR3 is TGCAGTGCTAGTAAAGGGGTCGGTAGAAACACCATATATTTT.

CDR3 sequence: CASSVLRTVINQPQHF. The CDR3 region has the DNA TGTGCCAGCAGCGTTCTGAGGACAGTGATCAATCAGCCCCAGCATTTT. The chain couples TRBV2 to TRBJ1-5; possibly TRBD1 for D (6 bases). V lost 6 bases and J lost 3, with 18 bases in between. CDR3 length: 16 amino acids. CDR1 is SNHLY, CDR2 FYNNEI, per germline.

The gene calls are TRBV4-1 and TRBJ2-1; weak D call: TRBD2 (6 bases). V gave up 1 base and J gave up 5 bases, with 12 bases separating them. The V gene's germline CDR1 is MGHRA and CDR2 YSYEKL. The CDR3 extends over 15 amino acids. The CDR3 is CASSQVTSRHNEQFF. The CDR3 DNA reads TGCGCCAGCAGCCAAGTTACTAGCCGACACAATGAGCAGTTCTTC.

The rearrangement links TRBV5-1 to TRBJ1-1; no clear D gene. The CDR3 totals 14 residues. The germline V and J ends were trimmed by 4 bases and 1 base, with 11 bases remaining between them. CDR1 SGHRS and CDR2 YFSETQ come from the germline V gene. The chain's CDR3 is CASSTDSRNTEAFF. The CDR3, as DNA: TGCGCCAGCAGCACCGACTCCCGGAACACTGAAGCTTTCTTT.

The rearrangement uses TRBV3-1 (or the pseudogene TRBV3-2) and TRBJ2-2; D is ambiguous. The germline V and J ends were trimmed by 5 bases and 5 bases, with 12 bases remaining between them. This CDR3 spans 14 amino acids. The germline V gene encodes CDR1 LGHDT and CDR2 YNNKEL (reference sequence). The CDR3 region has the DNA TGTGCCAGCAGCTACAACATGAAAACCGGGGAGCTGTTTTTT. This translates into CASSYNMKTGELFF.

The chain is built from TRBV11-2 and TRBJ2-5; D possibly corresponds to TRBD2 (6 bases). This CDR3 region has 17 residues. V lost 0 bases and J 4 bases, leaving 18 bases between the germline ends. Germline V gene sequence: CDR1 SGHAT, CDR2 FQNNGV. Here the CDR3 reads CASSLDRGRGMGETQYF. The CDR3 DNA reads TGTGCCAGCAGCTTAGACCGCGGACGGGGGATGGGAGAGACCCAGTACTTC.

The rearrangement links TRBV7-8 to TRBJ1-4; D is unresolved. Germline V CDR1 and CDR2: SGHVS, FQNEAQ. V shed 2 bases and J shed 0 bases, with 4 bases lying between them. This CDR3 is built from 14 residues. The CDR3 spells CASSLSSTNEKLFF. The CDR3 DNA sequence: TGTGCCAGCAGCTTATCCTCAACTAATGAAAAACTGTTTTTT. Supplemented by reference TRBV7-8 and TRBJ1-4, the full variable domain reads GAGVSQSPRYKVAKRGQDVALRCDPISGHVSLFWYQQALGQGPEFLTYFQNEAQLDKSGLPSDRFFAERPEGSVSTLKIQRTQQEDSAVYLCASSLSSTNEKLFFGSGTQLSVL.

The CDR3 reads CASSLMSILAGVHTGELFF. The CDR3 region has the DNA TGCGCCAGCAGCTTGATGTCTATACTAGCGGGAGTGCACACCGGGGAGCTGTTTTTT. The chain joins TRBV5-1 to TRBJ2-2; 11 bases are shared with TRBD2. Germline CDR1 is SGHRS and CDR2 is YFSETQ. The CDR3 contains 19 residues. J lost 3 bases, V lost 1 base, and 11 bases had no gene match.

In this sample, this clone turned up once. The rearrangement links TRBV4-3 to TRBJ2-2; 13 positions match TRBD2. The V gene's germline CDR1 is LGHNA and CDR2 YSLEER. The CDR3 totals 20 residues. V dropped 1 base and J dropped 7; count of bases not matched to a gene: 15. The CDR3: CASSQGPGLAGWTVGGELFF. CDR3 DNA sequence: TGCGCCAGCAGCCAAGGGCCGGGACTAGCGGGGTGGACAGTTGGCGGGGAGCTGTTTTTT.

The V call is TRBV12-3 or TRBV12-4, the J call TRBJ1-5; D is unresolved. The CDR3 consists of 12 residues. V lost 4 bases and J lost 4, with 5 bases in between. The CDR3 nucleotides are TGTGCCAGCAGTTCCTATAATCAGCCCCAGCATTTT. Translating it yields CASSSYNQPQHF.

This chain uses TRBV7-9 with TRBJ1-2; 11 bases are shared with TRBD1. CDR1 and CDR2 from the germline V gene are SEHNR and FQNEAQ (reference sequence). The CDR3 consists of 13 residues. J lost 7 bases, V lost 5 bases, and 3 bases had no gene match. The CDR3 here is CASSHGTGGGYTF. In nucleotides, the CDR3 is TGTGCCAGCAGCCACGGGACAGGGGGTGGCTACACCTTC.

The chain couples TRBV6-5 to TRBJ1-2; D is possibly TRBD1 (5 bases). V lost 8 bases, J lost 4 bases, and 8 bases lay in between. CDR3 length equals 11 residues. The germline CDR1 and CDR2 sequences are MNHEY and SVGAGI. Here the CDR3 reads CASGDSYGYTF. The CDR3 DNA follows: TGTGCCAGCGGCGACAGCTATGGCTACACCTTC.

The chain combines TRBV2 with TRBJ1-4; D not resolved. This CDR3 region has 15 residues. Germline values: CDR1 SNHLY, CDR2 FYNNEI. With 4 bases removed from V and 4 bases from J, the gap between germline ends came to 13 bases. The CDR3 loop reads CASSAAGFDNEKLFF. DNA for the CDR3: TGTGCCAGCAGTGCCGCGGGTTTTGATAATGAAAAACTGTTTTTT.

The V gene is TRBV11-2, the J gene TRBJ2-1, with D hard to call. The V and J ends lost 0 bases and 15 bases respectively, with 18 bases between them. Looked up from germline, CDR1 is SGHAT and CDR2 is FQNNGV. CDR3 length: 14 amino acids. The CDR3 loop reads CASSLEGSRNARFF. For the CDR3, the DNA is TGTGCCAGCAGCTTAGAAGGCTCCAGAAACGCTAGGTTCTTC. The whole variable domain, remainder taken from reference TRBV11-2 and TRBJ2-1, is EAGVAQSPRYKIIEKRQSVAFWCNPISGHATLYWYQQILGQGPKLLIQFQNNGVVDDSQLPKDRFSAERLKGVDSTLKIQPAKLEDSAVYLCASSLEGSRNARFFGPGTRLTVL.

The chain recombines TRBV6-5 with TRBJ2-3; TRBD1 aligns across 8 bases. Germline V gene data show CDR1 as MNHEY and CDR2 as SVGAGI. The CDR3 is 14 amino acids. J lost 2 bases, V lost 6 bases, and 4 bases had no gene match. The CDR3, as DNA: TGTGCCAGCAGGACAGGGGATTTCACAGATACGCAGTATTTT. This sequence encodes CASRTGDFTDTQYF.

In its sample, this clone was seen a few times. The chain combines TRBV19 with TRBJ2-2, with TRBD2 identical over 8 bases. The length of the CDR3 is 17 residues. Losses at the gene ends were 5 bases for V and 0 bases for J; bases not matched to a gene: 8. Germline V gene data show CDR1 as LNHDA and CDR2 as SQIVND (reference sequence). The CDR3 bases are TGTGCCAGTAGTCCCAGCGGGGGCCACGCGAACACCGGGGAGCTGTTTTTT. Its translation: CASSPSGGHANTGELFF. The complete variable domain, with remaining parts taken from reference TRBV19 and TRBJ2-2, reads DGGITQSPKYLFRKEGQNVTLSCEQNLNHDAMYWYRQDPGQGLRLIYYSQIVNDFQKGDIAEGYSVSREKKESFPLTVTSAQKNPTAFYLCASSPSGGHANTGELFFGEGSRLTVL.

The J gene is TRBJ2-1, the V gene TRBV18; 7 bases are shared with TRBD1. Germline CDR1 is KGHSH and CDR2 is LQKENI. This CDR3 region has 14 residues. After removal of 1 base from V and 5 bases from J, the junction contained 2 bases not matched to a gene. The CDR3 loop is CASSPLGTDNEQFF. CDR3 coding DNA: TGTGCCAGCTCACCACTCGGGACAGACAATGAGCAGTTCTTC. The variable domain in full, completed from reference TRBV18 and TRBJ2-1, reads NAGVMQNPRHLVRRRGQEARLRCSPMKGHSHVYWYRQLPEEGLKFMVYLQKENIIDESGMPKERFSAEFPKEGPSILRIQQVVRGDSAAYFCASSPLGTDNEQFFGPGTRLTVL.

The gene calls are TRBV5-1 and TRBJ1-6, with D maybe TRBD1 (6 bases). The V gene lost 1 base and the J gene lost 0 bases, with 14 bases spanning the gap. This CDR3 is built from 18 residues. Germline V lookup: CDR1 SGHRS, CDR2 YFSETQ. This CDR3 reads CASSLYWTASSYNSPLHF. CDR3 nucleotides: TGCGCCAGCAGCTTGTACTGGACAGCGAGCTCCTATAATTCACCCCTCCACTTT.